The 5 T cell receptor beta chains presented below share a single source sample, sequenced in a study of T cells in Graves' hyperthyroidism and ophthalmopathy. There were TCR beta CDR3 regions amplified from RNA transcripts. HTBI primers drove first-round RT-PCR of the TCR CDR3. TCRdb redid the calling of the multiplex PCR reads with MiXCR, one entry per CDR3 protein. The sample lists more than 300,000 distinct CDR3 sequences, roughly 13% occurring once. The material sequenced was blood. These receptors were collected from a woman aged 25 to 39 with Graves' hyperthyroidism.

This clonotype was seen at least ten times. The V gene is TRBV6-2 or TRBV6-3, the J gene TRBJ2-1, with 8 bases lining up with TRBD1. V trimming: 6 bases; J trimming: 7 bases; junction bases outside the gene matches: 8. Germline V gene sequence: CDR1 MNHEY, CDR2 SVGEGT. This CDR3 is 14 amino acids long. CDR3 coding DNA: TGTGCCAGCAGCAAGGACAGGGCCAGAAATGAGCAGTTCTTC. It translates to CASSKDRARNEQFF.

This clonotype came up many times. The chain links TRBV28 to TRBJ2-7; D is undetermined. Trimming stripped 5 bases from V and 3 bases from J, with 20 bases between. CDR1 is MDHEN, CDR2 SYDVKM, per germline. There are 16 residues in the CDR3. The CDR3 here is CASSTPGRDPYYEQYF. In DNA, the CDR3 is TGTGCCAGCAGTACCCCCGGACGTGACCCGTACTACGAGCAGTACTTC.

V usage is TRBV7-9 and J usage is TRBJ2-5; 9 nucleotides align to TRBD1. The CDR3 covers 15 residues. Per the germline V gene, CDR1 is SEHNR and CDR2 is FQNEAQ (reference sequence). V shed 5 bases and J 4 bases; nucleotides not matched to a gene: 8. The CDR3: CASSPGQGFRETQYF. In nucleotides, the CDR3 is TGTGCCAGCAGCCCGGGACAGGGATTTCGAGAGACCCAGTACTTC.

This clonotype has a count of ten or more. This chain's CDR3 is CASSQDRLAGAQETQYF. CDR3 coding DNA: TGTGCCAGCAGCCAAGACCGGCTAGCGGGAGCTCAAGAGACCCAGTACTTC. V and J are TRBV14 and TRBJ2-5; 10 nucleotides agree with TRBD2. V shed 0 bases, J shed 2 bases, and the junction held 6 bases outside the gene matches. Germline V gene data show CDR1 as SGHDN and CDR2 as FVKESK. This CDR3 contains 17 residues. Looking up the rest from reference TRBV14 and TRBJ2-5 gives the full variable domain: EAGVTQFPSHSVIEKGQTVTLRCDPISGHDNLYWYRRVMGKEIKFLLHFVKESKQDESGMPNNRFLAERTGGTYSTLKVQPAELEDSGVYFCASSQDRLAGAQETQYFGPGTRLLVL.

This chain joins TRBV6-2 or TRBV6-3 and TRBJ2-1; 10 bases align to TRBD2. The germline CDR1 and CDR2 sequences are MNHEY and SVGEGT. V shed 0 bases, J shed 4 bases, and the junction held 15 bases outside the gene matches. CDR3 size: 20 residues. The CDR3 DNA is TGTGCCAGCAGTTACTCGAGCAGGGTGCTAGCGGGAGTTCTATACAATGAGCAGTTCTTC. Amino acids: CASSYSSRVLAGVLYNEQFF.